This T cell receptor beta chain was profiled in a study of cytomegalovirus exposure and HLA in healthy donors. General study findings and limits: The study put 150 to 200 TCR beta chains on its list as cytomegalovirus-associated. A later look showed TCR association rates differing by HLA locus, highest for DRB1 and lowest for HLA-C. V- and J-gene trimming of TCR beta was linked (in a later analysis) to a missense DCLRE1C variant.

With regard to this clone: Its target is not known.

In the PCR, 60 Vbeta and 13 Jbeta primers were used. This table comes from immunoSEQ multiplex PCR, and its TCRdb copy is limited to in-frame clones, with some not included. The sample shows over 150,000 clones, approximately 81% of them seen only once. Germline V gene data show CDR1 as SGHRS and CDR2 as YFSETQ. The V gene end was trimmed by 0 bases and the J gene end by 8 bases; junction bases not matched to a gene: 5. The length of the CDR3 is 14 residues. Sequences were obtained from PBMCs. The clonotype originates from a boy aged 2 to 10 in good health and CMV-seronegative. The chain uses TRBV5-1 and TRBJ2-1; 7 nucleotides match TRBD2. CDR3 DNA: TGCGCCAGCAGCTTGGCTGCGCGGGAGTATGAGCAGTTCTTC. It codes for CASSLAAREYEQFF.